The clone carrying this T cell receptor (beta chain) was seen once. Per the study methods: Reference gene primer amplification in the assay estimated nucleated cell counts. Profiled with immunoSEQ multiplex PCR; TCRdb holds only in-frame clones, not every one. V, J and clone size are taken as reported in that table, and D and trimming were inferred from the DNA itself. The sample has about 110,000 clones; 90% are singletons. This sample was taken from a study of blood T cell repertoires in COVID-19. Across the whole study: Nucleic acid was either cDNA or gDNA, and it came from T cells, B-cell-depleted T cells, or PBMCs.

Germline V gene lookup returns CDR1 MNHEY and CDR2 SMNVEV (reference sequence). This CDR3 comprises 14 residues. The junction had 7 bases not matched to a gene; V was cut back by 6 bases and J by 4 bases. The rearrangement joins TRBV27 to TRBJ1-1; TRBD1 agrees at 8 bases. The sequencing sample was made of peripheral blood. This clonotype originated in a woman between 50 and 59 years old with acute or convalescent COVID-19. The CDR3 sequence: CASRFDRGITEAFF. The CDR3 nucleotides read TGTGCCAGCAGATTCGACAGGGGTATCACTGAAGCTTTCTTT.